The source of this TCR beta chain is a study of T-cell reconstitution after alpha-beta-depleted transplantation in children. Study observations and caveats: T-cell numbers and diversity one year post-transplant derived largely from freshly generated T cells. Recipient T cells and thymic progenitors that survived gave rise to the high TCRbeta diversity observed at day 60 in some patients.

V shed 0 bases, J shed 1 base, and the junction held 1 base outside the gene matches. CDR1 and CDR2 (germline): SGHTA, FQGNSA. This CDR3 has 15 amino acids. Unique molecular identifiers were incorporated when the TCRbeta library was constructed. TCRdb reprocessed the PCR reads with MiXCR, giving one entry per CDR3 protein. The sample records 330,000 or so distinct CDR3 sequences, roughly 7.8% being singletons. On this clonotype itself: What it binds is unknown.

This sample comprised peripheral blood, obtained 360 days after TCRalphabeta/CD19-depleted stem cell transplant. The receptor was derived from a female patient aged 2-9 years who had a stem cell transplant for Fanconi anemia, so the T cells may come from the graft donor. The gene calls are TRBV7-2 and TRBJ2-7; TRBD1 agrees at 9 bases. The CDR3 spells CASSLAGQGSYEQYF. CDR3 DNA sequence: TGTGCCAGCAGCTTAGCGGGACAGGGTTCCTACGAGCAGTACTTC.